The 30 T cell receptor beta chains in this list originate from one sample, sequenced in a study of PD-1 blockade in classical Hodgkin lymphoma. The sample's time point: cycle 4 day 1 (C4D1), after 6 weeks of nivolumab. Every patient experienced relapse after autologous stem cell transplantation, and brentuximab vedotin exposure varied. The method was immunoSEQ multiplex PCR; TCRdb's version includes in-frame clones alone and lacks a portion of them. The sample consists of some 39,000 clones, roughly 78% of them appearing once. This specimen was peripheral blood mononuclear cells (PBMCs), taken before the fourth cycle of nivolumab. The receptors originated from a human donor with classical Hodgkin lymphoma.

In DNA, the CDR3 is TGTGCCAGCAGCTTAGGCCGGACCCCCGGCACAGATACGCAGTATTTT. Protein: CASSLGRTPGTDTQYF. The chain uses TRBV7-7 and TRBJ2-3; unclear D gene. Trimming left V 1 base short and J 1 base short, with 12 bases between. Per germline, CDR1 SSHAT and CDR2 FNYEAQ (reference sequence). CDR3 length equals 16 residues. The full variable domain, completed using reference TRBV7-7 and TRBJ2-3, is GAGVSQSPRYKVTKRGQDVTLRCDPISSHATLYWYQQALGQGPEFLTYFNYEAQPDKSGLPSDRFSAERPEGSISTLTIQRTEQRDSAMYRCASSLGRTPGTDTQYFGPGTRLTVL.

The chain recombines TRBV29-1 with TRBJ2-5; D is perhaps TRBD1 (5 bases). Germline values: CDR1 SQVTM, CDR2 ANQGSEA. The CDR3 runs 12 residues. Deletions cut 4 bases from V and 1 base from J, with 7 bases between. For the CDR3, the DNA is TGCAGCGTTGGGGGCGGCCAAGAGACCCAGTACTTC. Its translation is CSVGGGQETQYF. Combining the CDR3 with reference TRBV29-1 and TRBJ2-5 gives the whole variable domain SAVISQKPSRDICQRGTSLTIQCQVDSQVTMMFWYRQQPGQSLTLIATANQGSEATYESGFVIDKFPISRPNLTFSTLTVSNMSPEDSSIYLCSVGGGQETQYFGPGTRLLVL.

This rearrangement joins TRBV4-3 to TRBJ2-3, with a possible D match to TRBD1 (6 bases). CDR1 and CDR2 (germline): LGHNA, YSLEER. This CDR3 has 18 amino acids. Trimming cost V 1 base and J 0 bases, with 17 bases left between them. For the CDR3, the DNA is TGCGCCAGCAGCCAAGCCACCTCCAGGGGTTTGAGCACAGATACGCAGTATTTT. Its protein product is CASSQATSRGLSTDTQYF.

This clone was counted only a few times. The gene calls are TRBV11-2 and TRBJ2-2; 8 nucleotides align to TRBD2. CDR3 size: 16 residues. J lost 3 bases, V lost 6 bases, and 9 bases had no gene match. Germline values: CDR1 SGHAT, CDR2 FQNNGV. The DNA of the CDR3 is TGTGCCAGCAGACCCTTCGGGGGGGCGGACACCGGGGAGCTGTTTTTT. It translates to CASRPFGGADTGELFF.

This sequence joins TRBV9 and TRBJ2-1; 9 bases match TRBD2. V was pared by 4 bases and J by 9 bases, with 5 bases of the junction left unmatched. This CDR3 is built from 13 residues. The germline V gene encodes CDR1 SGDLS and CDR2 YYNGEE. The CDR3, as DNA: TGTGCCAGCAGCCCAAGACTAGCGGCTGAGCAGTTCTTC. This codes for CASSPRLAAEQFF.

The chain carries TRBV25-1 and TRBJ1-2; maybe TRBD1 (5 bases). Per the germline V gene, CDR1 is MGHDK and CDR2 is SYGVNS. The V end lost 5 bases, the J end lost 6 bases, and 13 bases lay between the germline ends. The CDR3 extends over 13 amino acids. The CDR3 coding sequence is TGTGCCAGCAGTATCGAGGAGGGACATGGCTACACCTTC. Protein: CASSIEEGHGYTF.

This clone is a singleton in its sample. The chain is built from TRBV28 and TRBJ2-7; tentatively, D is TRBD1 (6 bases). CDR1 and CDR2 (germline): MDHEN, SYDVKM. This CDR3 region has 15 residues. V was trimmed by 1 base and J by 0 bases, leaving 10 bases between them. The CDR3: CASSLFQGNSYEQYF. DNA of the CDR3: TGTGCCAGCAGTTTATTTCAGGGGAACTCCTACGAGCAGTACTTC. Combining the CDR3 with reference TRBV28 and TRBJ2-7 gives the whole variable domain DVKVTQSSRYLVKRTGEKVFLECVQDMDHENMFWYRQDPGLGLRLIYFSYDVKMKEKGDIPEGYSVSREKKERFSLILESASTNQTSMYLCASSLFQGNSYEQYFGPGTRLTVT.

Relative to its sample, this clone is medium-sized. The gene calls are TRBV29-1 and TRBJ1-1; a weak D match, TRBD1 (6 bases). CDR1 and CDR2 (germline): SQVTM, ANQGSEA. The germline V and J ends were trimmed by 1 base and 7 bases, with 19 bases remaining between them. The CDR3 length is 15 residues. The CDR3 region has the DNA TGCAGCGTTGAAGCTCCAACAGGGAGGGGAGTTGAAGCTTTCTTT. It translates to CSVEAPTGRGVEAFF.

This chain links TRBV5-5 with TRBJ1-1; perhaps TRBD1 as D (5 bases). CDR1 is SGHKS, CDR2 YYEKEE, per germline (reference sequence). The CDR3 length is 14 residues. The germline V and J ends were trimmed by 4 bases and 7 bases, with 17 bases remaining between them. The CDR3 DNA reads TGTGCCAGCAGCCGGCGCGAGGGGAACGGTGAAGCTTTCTTT. It encodes CASSRREGNGEAFF.

For the CDR3, the DNA is TGTGCCGGGACGAGGGCCTCCGTGGATTCACCCCTCCACTTT. It yields the protein CAGTRASVDSPLHF. The chain joins TRBV30 to TRBJ1-6; D is possibly TRBD1 (5 bases). This CDR3 spans 14 amino acids. V dropped 8 bases and J dropped 8 bases, with 19 bases sitting between them. Germline V gives CDR1 GTSNPN, CDR2 SVGIG (reference sequence).

The V gene is TRBV4-3, the J gene TRBJ2-7; unclear D gene. CDR1 and CDR2 from the germline V gene are LGHNA and YSLEER. CDR3 length: 14 residues. V lost 0 bases, J lost 1 base, and 7 bases lay in between. This CDR3 is CASSQETRSYEQYF. CDR3 DNA sequence: TGCGCCAGCAGCCAAGAAACGAGGTCCTACGAGCAGTACTTC.

This clone appeared a few times. The chain has TRBV6-5 and TRBJ1-5, with a tentative D call TRBD1 (6 bases). The CDR3 has 11 amino acids. V was shortened by 8 bases and J by 6 bases, with 8 bases between the two germline ends. CDR1 and CDR2 (germline): MNHEY, SVGAGI. CDR3: CASGGTQPQHF. Here the CDR3 DNA reads TGTGCCAGCGGGGGCACTCAGCCCCAGCATTTT.

V and J are TRBV2 and TRBJ2-1; D gene unclear. V lost 5 bases to trimming and J lost 0 bases, with 14 bases between them. This CDR3 comprises 16 residues. CDR1 and CDR2 (germline): SNHLY, FYNNEI. The CDR3 sequence: CASSFTPAYSYNEQFF. The DNA of the CDR3 is TGTGCCAGCAGTTTTACACCCGCTTACTCCTACAATGAGCAGTTCTTC.

Here the CDR3 reads CASSRLQGGNYGYTF. The CDR3 DNA reads as TGTGCCAGCAGTCGCTTACAGGGCGGTAACTATGGCTACACCTTC. The rearrangement uses TRBV6-5 and TRBJ1-2; weak D call: TRBD1 (6 bases). The V gene's germline CDR1 is MNHEY and CDR2 SVGAGI. This CDR3 is built from 15 residues. The ends were cut back, 5 bases at V and 1 base at J, with 14 bases in the middle.

J is TRBJ2-7 and V is TRBV6-1; D uncertain. Germline lookup yields CDR1 MNHNS and CDR2 SASEGT. Deletions cut 8 bases from V and 6 bases from J, with 17 bases between. There are 13 residues in the CDR3. The CDR3 region has the DNA TGTGCCAGCCCTCCAAGTCAGAGCCTCGAGCAGTACTTC. This gives the protein CASPPSQSLEQYF.

The genes are TRBV19 and TRBJ1-1; unclear D gene. The CDR3 consists of 13 residues. Germline-derived CDR1 and CDR2 are LNHDA and SQIVND (reference sequence). The V and J ends lost 0 bases and 10 bases respectively, with 12 bases between them. DNA of the CDR3: TGTGCCAGTAGTATAGATCTAGGGATTGGAGCTTTCTTT. Translation: CASSIDLGIGAFF.

This chain connects TRBV9 to TRBJ2-2; D uncertain. The CDR3 length is 16 residues. Trimming removed 0 bases from V and 0 bases from J, with 9 bases in between. CDR1 is SGDLS and CDR2 is YYNGEE in the germline V gene. CDR3 residues: CASSVGLNANTGELFF. The CDR3 nucleotides are TGTGCCAGCAGCGTAGGTTTAAACGCGAACACCGGGGAGCTGTTTTTT.

The J gene is TRBJ2-5, the V gene TRBV19; 11 positions match TRBD1. CDR3 size: 16 residues. Trimming cost V 5 bases and J 5 bases; bases outside gene matches: 10. CDR1 LNHDA and CDR2 SQIVND come from the germline V gene (reference sequence). The CDR3 protein is CASSPPSDRGLETQYF. Written as DNA, the CDR3 is TGTGCCAGTAGTCCACCCTCGGACAGGGGGCTTGAGACCCAGTACTTC. The complete variable domain, with remaining parts taken from reference TRBV19 and TRBJ2-5, reads DGGITQSPKYLFRKEGQNVTLSCEQNLNHDAMYWYRQDPGQGLRLIYYSQIVNDFQKGDIAEGYSVSREKKESFPLTVTSAQKNPTAFYLCASSPPSDRGLETQYFGPGTRLLVL.

This sequence joins TRBV28 and TRBJ1-2; no firm D call. V gave up 8 bases and J gave up 8 bases, with 9 bases separating them. The length of the CDR3 is 10 residues. CDR1 MDHEN and CDR2 SYDVKM come from the germline V gene. Here the CDR3 reads CASGPGGYTF. CDR3 in DNA: TGTGCCAGCGGGCCGGGGGGCTACACCTTC.

V is TRBV5-5 and J is TRBJ1-2; D is uncertain. CDR1 is SGHKS, CDR2 YYEKEE, per germline (reference sequence). Trimming removed 0 bases from V and 5 bases from J, with 11 bases in between. This CDR3 has 14 amino acids. The CDR3 region has the DNA TGTGCCAGCAGCTTGGTCGGGGTTGAATATGGCTACACCTTC. Translated: CASSLVGVEYGYTF.

In DNA, the CDR3 is TGTGCCAGCAGCGTAGTAGGATACCGGGACTACAATGAGCAGTTCTTC. This translates into CASSVVGYRDYNEQFF. V gene TRBV9 combines with J gene TRBJ2-1; possible D gene TRBD2, 5 bases. The germline V gene encodes CDR1 SGDLS and CDR2 YYNGEE. V was trimmed by 0 bases and J by 3 bases, leaving 13 bases between them. This CDR3 has 16 amino acids.

The gene calls are TRBV5-1 and TRBJ1-5; unclear D gene. The V and J ends lost 4 bases and 7 bases respectively, with 15 bases between them. The V gene's germline CDR1 is SGHRS and CDR2 YFSETQ. The CDR3 is 14 amino acids. The DNA of the CDR3 is TGCGCCAGCAGCCCCCTTGGTGTTTTGCAGCCCCAGCATTTT. Protein sequence: CASSPLGVLQPQHF.

This chain uses TRBV9 with TRBJ2-5; D might be TRBD2 (6 bases). Germline V gene data show CDR1 as SGDLS and CDR2 as YYNGEE. This CDR3 is 15 amino acids long. Trimming took 1 base from V and 4 from J, leaving 14 bases between them. The CDR3: CASSVTGGDGETQYF. The CDR3 nucleotides read TGTGCCAGCAGCGTAACCGGAGGGGACGGAGAGACCCAGTACTTC.

This rearrangement joins TRBV19 to TRBJ1-4; no clear D. Trimming took off 2 bases at V and 2 bases at J, with 3 bases between the two ends. The CDR3 sequence is 13 residues long. CDR1 is LNHDA, CDR2 SQIVND, per germline (reference sequence). CDR3 sequence (DNA): TGTGCCAGTAGTATAAAGACTAATGAAAAACTGTTTTTT. Residues: CASSIKTNEKLFF.

V usage is TRBV5-1 and J usage is TRBJ2-3; tentatively, D is TRBD1 (6 bases). This CDR3 is 13 amino acids long. With 0 bases removed from V and 4 bases from J, the gap between germline ends came to 6 bases. CDR1 and CDR2 (germline): SGHRS, YFSETQ. DNA for the CDR3: TGCGCCAGCAGCTTGGACAGGGCAGATACGCAGTATTTT. It codes for CASSLDRADTQYF.

The V call is TRBV19, the J call TRBJ1-1; D might be TRBD1 (5 bases). The CDR3 has 13 amino acids. V lost 1 base and J 7 bases, leaving 10 bases between the germline ends. The germline CDR1 and CDR2 sequences are LNHDA and SQIVND (reference sequence). The chain's CDR3 is CASSIAGTGEAFF. The CDR3 coding sequence is TGTGCCAGTAGTATAGCGGGGACGGGTGAAGCTTTCTTT.

The rearrangement uses TRBV4-3 and TRBJ1-2; a weak D match, TRBD1 (6 bases). The V gene lost 0 bases and the J gene lost 0 bases, with 11 bases spanning the gap. This CDR3 region has 16 residues. The germline CDR1 and CDR2 sequences are LGHNA and YSLEER. CDR3 in amino acids: CASSQDGDTTNYGYTF. The CDR3 coding sequence is TGCGCCAGCAGCCAAGACGGGGACACAACTAACTATGGCTACACCTTC.

The rearrangement joins TRBV6-1 to TRBJ1-2; D is ambiguous. The length of the CDR3 is 14 residues. V was clipped by 8 bases and J by 3 bases, with 16 bases between them. Germline CDR1 is MNHNS and CDR2 is SASEGT. Here the CDR3 reads CASGPEALYYGYTF. CDR3 nucleotide sequence: TGTGCCAGCGGTCCAGAGGCTCTATACTATGGCTACACCTTC.

V is TRBV4-2 and J is TRBJ1-2; D perhaps matches TRBD1 (5 bases). V shed 1 base and J shed 7 bases, with 16 bases lying between them. Germline loops: CDR1 LGHNA, CDR2 YNFKEQ. The CDR3 has 15 amino acids. The CDR3, as DNA: TGTGCCAGCAGCCAAGCAGGGCGGCTATTCGTTGGCTACACCTTC. Translated: CASSQAGRLFVGYTF.

This clone appeared a few times. V usage is TRBV21-1 and J usage is TRBJ1-1; TRBD1, the table's D call, lacks a check against the DNA. TRBV21-1 is a recognized pseudogene. This CDR3 has 14 amino acids. CDR3 amino acids: CATLGDRENTEAFF. For the CDR3, the DNA is TGTGCCACTCTGGGGGACAGGGAGAACACTGAAGCTTTCTTT.